This is a list of T cell receptor beta chains from one sample in a study of shared clonotypes between healthy human individuals. Sequenced by immunoSEQ multiplex PCR; TCRdb stores in-frame clones only, minus some. The repertoire holds 1,400,000 or so clones, with 98% as singletons. Sequenced input: naive CD4+ T cells sorted from blood. The origin of the receptors is a man between 25 and 39 years old in good health. CDR3s include the opening cysteine and the closing phenylalanine or tryptophan. D genes are given only for firm matches. Clone size, where shown, is once, few, many, or a class for clones that have expanded.

>TRBV7-2|TRBJ2-7|-|-
TGTGCCAGCAGGACAGATGGGGGCAGGCAGTACTTC
CASRTDGGRQYF
>TRBV6-5|TRBJ1-2|-|-
TGTGCCAGCAGAGTCTCCCCGGGGATCAACTATGGCTACACCTTC
CASRVSPGINYGYTF
>TRBV27|TRBJ2-3|-|-
TGTGCCAGCAGATTAGGGACTACAGATACGCAGTATTTT
CASRLGTTDTQYF
>TRBV9|TRBJ2-5|-|-
TGTGCCAGCACCCCCGGGATTAAGGTCGAGACCCAGTACTTC
CASTPGIKVETQYF
>TRBV7-2|TRBJ2-1|-|TRBD2
TGTGCCAGCAGCTCCCCGGGGACTAGCGGGAGAGGGGAGCAGTTCTTC
CASSSPGTSGRGEQFF
>TRBV6-5|TRBJ1-1|-|-
TGTGCCAGCAGTTACTCGAGGAGGGACACTGAAGCTTTCTTT
CASSYSRRDTEAFF
>TRBV9|TRBJ1-2|-|TRBD1
TGTGCCAGCAGCGCGGGACAGGGTGACTATGGCTACACCTTC
CASSAGQGDYGYTF
>TRBV18|TRBJ2-5|once|-
TGTGCCAGCTCACCACCGAACGGAGGGGAGACCCAGTACTTC
CASSPPNGGETQYF
>TRBV9|TRBJ2-1|-|-
TGTGCCAGCAGCGTAGGCGGACCGAGCTCCTACAATGAGCAGTTCTTC
CASSVGGPSSYNEQFF
>TRBV28|TRBJ2-7|-|TRBD2
TGTGCCAGCACCCCTTGGGGGGGTGGCTACGAGCAGTACTTC
CASTPWGGGYEQYF
>TRBV5-5|TRBJ1-2|-|TRBD1
TGTGCCAGCAGCTTGGGACAGGGTACCGTTCGAGCTAACTATGGCTACACCTTC
CASSLGQGTVRANYGYTF
>TRBV5-5|TRBJ2-1|-|-
TGTGCCAGCAGCTTGTATGTAGTTGCAGGGGGGACACACAATGAGCAGTTCTTC
CASSLYVVAGGTHNEQFF
>TRBV5-1|TRBJ2-1|-|-
TGCGCCAGCAGCTTGGGACTTAATTACAATGAGCAGTTCTTC
CASSLGLNYNEQFF
>TRBV5-1|TRBJ2-7|-|-
TGCGCCAGCAGCTTGGTTAAGGACGAGCAGTACTTC
CASSLVKDEQYF
>TRBV28|TRBJ1-4|-|-
TGTGCCAGCACAGAAGTGGCGCGTGAAAAACTGTTTTTT
CASTEVAREKLFF
>TRBV9|TRBJ2-7|-|-
TGTGCCAGCAGCGTAGCCGTGACAGCCTACGAGCAGTACTTC
CASSVAVTAYEQYF
>TRBV28|TRBJ2-2|-|TRBD2
TGTGCCAGCAGTTTATCCGGACTAGCGGGATTGACCGGGGAGCTGTTTTTT
CASSLSGLAGLTGELFF
>TRBV5-6|TRBJ2-7|-|-
TGTGCCAGCAGCCTGCGGGGCTTTTCCTACGAGCAGTACTTC
CASSLRGFSYEQYF
>TRBV7-6|TRBJ2-5|-|TRBD1
TGTGCCAGCAGACCTCGGACAGGAGCTCCCCAAGAGACCCAGTACTTC
CASRPRTGAPQETQYF
>TRBV19|TRBJ2-2|-|-
TGTGCCAGTAGTACCCCGACAGGGAGGCCCCGTACCGGGGAGCTGTTTTTT
CASSTPTGRPRTGELFF
>TRBV18|TRBJ2-2|-|TRBD1
TGTGCCAGCTCACCTCTCCCTCGAACAGGGGGGAACACCGGGGAGCTGTTTTTT
CASSPLPRTGGNTGELFF
>TRBV11-2|TRBJ2-1|-|TRBD2
TGTGCCAGCAGCTTAGATCTAGCGGGAGGGCCAGCCAGGAATGAGCAGTTCTTC
CASSLDLAGGPARNEQFF
>TRBV5-6|TRBJ2-7|-|-
TGTGCCAGCACCTCCCTTTTCGAGCAGTACTTC
CASTSLFEQYF
>TRBV2|TRBJ2-4|-|-
TGTGCCAGCAGCGGAAACGGGACGCTAGCCAAAAACATTCAGTACTTC
CASSGNGTLAKNIQYF
>TRBV28|TRBJ1-5|-|-
TGTGCCAGCAGTTCGGCGCGGAGCCAGCATTTT
CASSSARSQHF
>TRBV5-4|TRBJ2-7|-|TRBD1
TGTGCCAGCAGCCGAGATATGAGGACAGGGAACTACGAGCAGTACTTC
CASSRDMRTGNYEQYF
>TRBV5-1|TRBJ2-6|-|-
TGCGCCAGCAGCTCACCGGACGGAAGCTCTGGGGCCAACGTCCTGACTTTC
CASSSPDGSSGANVLTF
>TRBV25-1|TRBJ1-5|-|-
TGTGCCAGCAGTGCCGCGACAGGATTGGGTCAGCCCCAGCATTTT
CASSAATGLGQPQHF